This T cell receptor beta chain was found in a study of T-cell memory formation after mild COVID-19. Turning to the study itself: The TCR clusters were mostly specific to one donor.

One entry per CDR3 protein, called by TCRdb with MiXCR from the 5' RACE reads. The table records hundreds of thousands of distinct CDR3 sequences, approximately 15% of them present only once. This CDR3 comprises 14 residues. V was trimmed by 5 bases and J by 6 bases, leaving 19 bases between them. Per the germline V gene, CDR1 is SQVTM and CDR2 is ANQGSEA. Sequenced sample: PBMCs or a T cell subset sorted from them (not recorded which). The V call is TRBV29-1, the J call TRBJ1-1, with a possible D match to TRBD1 (6 bases). The sequence came from a man aged 18 to 30 who had mild COVID-19 (a few samples of this study predate the infection). Cell type and time point are not known. Here the CDR3 reads CSVFPRSGGSEAFF. CDR3 coding DNA: TGCAGCGTTTTTCCCCGGAGTGGGGGCTCTGAAGCTTTCTTT. The full variable domain, with the rest looked up from reference TRBV29-1 and TRBJ1-1, is SAVISQKPSRDICQRGTSLTIQCQVDSQVTMMFWYRQQPGQSLTLIATANQGSEATYESGFVIDKFPISRPNLTFSTLTVSNMSPEDSSIYLCSVFPRSGGSEAFFGQGTRLTVV.